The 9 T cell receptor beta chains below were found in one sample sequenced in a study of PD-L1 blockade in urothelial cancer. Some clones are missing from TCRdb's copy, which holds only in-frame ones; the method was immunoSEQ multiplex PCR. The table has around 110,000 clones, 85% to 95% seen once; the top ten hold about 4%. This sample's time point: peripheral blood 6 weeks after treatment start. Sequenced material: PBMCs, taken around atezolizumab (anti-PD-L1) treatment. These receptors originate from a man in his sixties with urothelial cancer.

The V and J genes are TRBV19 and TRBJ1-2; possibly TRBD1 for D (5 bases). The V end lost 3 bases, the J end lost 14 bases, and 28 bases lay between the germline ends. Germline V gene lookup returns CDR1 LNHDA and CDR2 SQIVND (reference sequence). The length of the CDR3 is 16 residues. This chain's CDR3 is CASSMERGSTPTHGTF. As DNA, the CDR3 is TGTGCCAGTAGTATGGAGCGGGGGTCCACCCCAACGCACGGGACCTTC.

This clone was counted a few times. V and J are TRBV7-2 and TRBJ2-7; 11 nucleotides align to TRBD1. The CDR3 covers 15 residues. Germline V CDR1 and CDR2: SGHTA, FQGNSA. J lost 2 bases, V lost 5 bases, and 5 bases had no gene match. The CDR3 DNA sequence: TGTGCCAGCAGCGTAGGGACAGGGGGGCCCTACGAGCAGTACTTC. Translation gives CASSVGTGGPYEQYF.

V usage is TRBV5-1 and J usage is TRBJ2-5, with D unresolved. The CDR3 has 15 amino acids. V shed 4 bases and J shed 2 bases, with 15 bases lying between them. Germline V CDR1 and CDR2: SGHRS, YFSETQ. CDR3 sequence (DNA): TGCGCCAGCAGCCAGGCGTCCCTGGCGCAAGAGACCCAGTACTTC. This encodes CASSQASLAQETQYF.

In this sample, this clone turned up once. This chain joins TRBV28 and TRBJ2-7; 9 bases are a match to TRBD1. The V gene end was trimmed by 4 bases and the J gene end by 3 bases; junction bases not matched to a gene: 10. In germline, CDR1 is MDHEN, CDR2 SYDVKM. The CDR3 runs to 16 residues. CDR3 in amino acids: CASSSVGQGYDYEQYF. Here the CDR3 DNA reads TGTGCCAGCAGTTCCGTGGGACAGGGATATGACTACGAGCAGTACTTC.

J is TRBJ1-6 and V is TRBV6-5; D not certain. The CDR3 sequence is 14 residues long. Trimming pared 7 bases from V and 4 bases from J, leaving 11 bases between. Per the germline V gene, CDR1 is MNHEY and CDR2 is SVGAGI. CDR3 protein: CASNLGVYNSPLHF. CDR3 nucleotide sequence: TGTGCCAGCAACCTCGGGGTGTATAATTCACCCCTCCACTTT.

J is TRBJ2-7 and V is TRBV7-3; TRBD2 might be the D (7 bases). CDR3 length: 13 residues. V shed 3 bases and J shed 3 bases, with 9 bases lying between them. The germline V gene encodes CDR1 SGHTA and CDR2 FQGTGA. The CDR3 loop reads CASSLGGGYEQYF. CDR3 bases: TGTGCCAGCAGCTTGGGAGGGGGCTACGAGCAGTACTTC.

The CDR3, as DNA: TGTGCCAGCAGTAACAGGGGTCATGGCTACACCTTC. This gives the protein CASSNRGHGYTF. The chain employs TRBV27 and TRBJ1-2; 7 nucleotides agree with TRBD1. Losses at the gene ends were 5 bases for V and 6 bases for J; bases not matched to a gene: 3. CDR1 MNHEY and CDR2 SMNVEV come from the germline V gene (reference sequence). This CDR3 is 12 amino acids long.

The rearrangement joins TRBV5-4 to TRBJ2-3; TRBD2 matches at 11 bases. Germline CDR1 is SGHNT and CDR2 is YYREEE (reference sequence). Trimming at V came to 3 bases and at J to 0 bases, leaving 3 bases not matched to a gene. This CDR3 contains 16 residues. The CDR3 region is CASSYRLAGSTDTQYF. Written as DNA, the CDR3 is TGTGCCAGCAGCTACCGACTAGCGGGAAGCACAGATACGCAGTATTTT. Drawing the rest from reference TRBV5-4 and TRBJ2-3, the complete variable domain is ETGVTQSPTHLIKTRGQQVTLRCSSQSGHNTVSWYQQALGQGPQFIFQYYREEENGRGNFPPRFSGLQFPNYSSELNVNALELDDSALYLCASSYRLAGSTDTQYFGPGTRLTVL.

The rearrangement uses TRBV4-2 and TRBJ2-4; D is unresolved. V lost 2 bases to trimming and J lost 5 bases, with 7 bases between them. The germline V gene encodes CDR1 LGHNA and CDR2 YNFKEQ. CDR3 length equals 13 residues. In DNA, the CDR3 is TGTGCCAGCAGCCAAACCGGAGAAAACATTCAGTACTTC. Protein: CASSQTGENIQYF.